A selection of T cell receptor beta chains follows, all from one sample in a study of shared clonotypes between healthy human individuals. Sequencing used immunoSEQ multiplex PCR; TCRdb keeps in-frame clones, though not all of them. In the table there are some 2,100,000 clones, more than 90% of which are singletons. The sample taken for sequencing was naive CD4+ T cells sorted from blood. These receptors came from a man between 18 and 29 years old in good health. Both conserved end residues are part of each CDR3. D genes are given only for firm matches. Rows may omit the clone size; those that give it use once, few, many or a size class.

clone_size cdr3_length j_call v_call d_call cdr3_aa cdr3_nt
once 13 TRBJ1-4 TRBV30 - CAWRAGAVEKLFF TGTGCCTGGAGGGCTGGGGCGGTGGAAAAACTGTTTTTT
- 13 TRBJ1-2 TRBV6-5 - CASSYSGEVVYTF TGTGCCAGCAGTTACTCAGGGGAAGTTGTCTACACCTTC
- 12 TRBJ1-1 TRBV7-8 - CASSISEGSPFF TGTGCCAGCAGCATCAGTGAAGGTTCGCCTTTCTTT
- 15 TRBJ1-2 TRBV7-8 - CASSLGAGTNYGYTF TGTGCCAGCAGCTTAGGTGCAGGGACAAATTATGGCTACACCTTC
- 17 TRBJ1-1 TRBV7-4 - CASSLALLTRACTEAFF TGTGCCAGCAGCTTAGCCCTCCTGACAAGGGCGTGCACTGAAGCTTTCTTT
once 14 TRBJ1-4 TRBV30 TRBD1 CAWSAGTGGEKLFF TGTGCCTGGAGCGCCGGGACAGGAGGAGAAAAACTGTTTTTT
- 16 TRBJ1-5 TRBV18 - CASSPRGTGTDQPQHF TGTGCCAGCTCACCAAGAGGCACAGGGACGGATCAGCCCCAGCATTTT
- 16 TRBJ1-3 TRBV7-6 - CASSSLGGVSGNTIYF TGTGCCAGCAGCTCCCTGGGGGGGGTCTCTGGAAACACCATATATTTT
- 15 TRBJ2-3 TRBV9 - CASSPDVGFTDTQYF TGTGCCAGCAGCCCAGATGTGGGTTTCACCGATACGCAGTATTTT
- 13 TRBJ2-7 TRBV5-1 TRBD1 CATGAGQGYEQYF TGCGCCACCGGAGCGGGACAGGGCTACGAGCAGTACTTC
once 14 TRBJ1-5 TRBV2 - CASSEWGNNQPQHF TGTGCCAGCAGTGAATGGGGAAACAATCAGCCCCAGCATTTT
- 15 TRBJ2-5 TRBV5-4 TRBD1 CASIAQGLPPETQYF TGTGCCAGCATCGCACAGGGGCTACCACCAGAGACCCAGTACTTC
- 16 TRBJ2-1 TRBV27 TRBD1 CASSAEMGQEYNEQFF TGTGCCAGCAGTGCCGAAATGGGACAGGAATACAATGAGCAGTTCTTC
- 16 TRBJ2-1 TRBV7-2 TRBD2 CASSLGLAGGLDEQFF TGTGCCAGCAGCTTAGGGCTAGCGGGGGGTCTCGATGAGCAGTTCTTC
- 17 TRBJ2-3 TRBV4-1 TRBD1 CASSPLGTGGSTDTQYF TGCGCCAGCAGCCCGCTAGGGACAGGGGGTAGCACAGATACGCAGTATTTT
- 13 TRBJ1-5 TRBV10-2 TRBD1 CASSPGQGQPQHF TGCGCCAGCAGCCCGGGACAGGGGCAGCCCCAGCATTTT
- 14 TRBJ1-1 TRBV30 - CAWSRQTMNTEAFF TGTGCCTGGAGTCGTCAAACAATGAACACTGAAGCTTTCTTT
- 15 TRBJ2-5 TRBV5-1 - CASSLDRAGQETQYF TGCGCCAGCAGCTTGGACAGGGCTGGTCAAGAGACCCAGTACTTC
- 14 TRBJ2-5 TRBV6-4 TRBD1 CASPGTGGKETQYF TGTGCCAGTCCCGGGACAGGGGGGAAAGAGACCCAGTACTTC
once 18 TRBJ2-4 TRBV30 TRBD1 CAWSPFPPGQGAKNIQYF TGTGCCTGGAGTCCCTTTCCTCCGGGACAGGGGGCCAAAAACATTCAGTACTTC